This note documents a single T cell receptor beta chain sequence. The germline V gene encodes CDR1 MNHNY and CDR2 SVGAGI (reference sequence). The CDR3 length is 15 residues. Trimming cost V 0 bases and J 3 bases, with 12 bases left between them. These data are taken from a study of cytomegalovirus exposure and HLA in healthy donors. Primers: 60 Vbeta forward and 13 Jbeta reverse. The protocol was immunoSEQ multiplex PCR, while the TCRdb copy is restricted to in-frame clones and leaves out a portion. The sample lists approximately 150,000 clones, over 75% occurring once. Sequencing was carried out using PBMCs. The chain has TRBV6-6 and TRBJ2-7, with a weak D call TRBD2 (5 bases). This TCR was sampled from a middle-aged man in good health and CMV-seronegative. The CDR3 nucleotides are TGTGCCAGCAGTTACTCTGGAGGAGACCTCTACGAGCAGTACTTC. Encoded protein: CASSYSGGDLYEQYF.